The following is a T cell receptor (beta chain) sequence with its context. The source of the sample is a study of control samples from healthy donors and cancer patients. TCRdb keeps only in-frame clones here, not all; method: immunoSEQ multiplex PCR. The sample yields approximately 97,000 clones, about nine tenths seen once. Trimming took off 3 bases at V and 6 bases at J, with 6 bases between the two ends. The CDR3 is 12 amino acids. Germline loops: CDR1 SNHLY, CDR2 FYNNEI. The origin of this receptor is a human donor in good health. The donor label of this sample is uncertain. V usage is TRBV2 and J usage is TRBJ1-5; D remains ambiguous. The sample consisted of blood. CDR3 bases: TGTGCCAGCAGTGAGTCTATTCAGCCCCAGCATTTT. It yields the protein CASSESIQPQHF.